These 32 T cell receptor beta chains were sequenced from one sample in a study of blood T cell repertoires in COVID-19. TCRdb's copy holds only in-frame clones and misses some; the assay was immunoSEQ multiplex PCR. Altogether 210,000 or so clones are present, about 88% being singletons, with the ten largest covering 4.8%. The sequencing sample was made of peripheral blood. The receptors stem from a woman between 40 and 55 years old with acute or convalescent COVID-19.

This chain joins TRBV5-1 and TRBJ2-3; D not resolved. CDR1 is SGHRS and CDR2 is YFSETQ in the germline V gene. Trimming removed 4 bases at V and 2 bases at J, with 14 bases between. The CDR3 is made up of 15 amino acids. CDR3 DNA sequence: TGCGCCAGCAGCCCCCGGTTAGCAACCACAGATACGCAGTATTTT. Its protein is CASSPRLATTDTQYF.

The chain has TRBV15 and TRBJ1-5; TRBD1 matches 8 bases. CDR1 and CDR2 from the germline V gene are LNHNV and YYDKDF (reference sequence). The CDR3 consists of 16 residues. With 0 bases clipped from V and 4 bases from J, the junction kept 5 bases outside the gene matches. CDR3 nucleotide sequence: TGTGCCACCAGCAGAGATCCCCGGACAGGGAATCAGCCCCAGCATTTT. Translation gives CATSRDPRTGNQPQHF.

In its sample, this clone was seen once. The V and J genes are TRBV29-1 and TRBJ1-2; a possible D gene is TRBD1 (5 bases). CDR1 and CDR2 from the germline V gene are SQVTM and ANQGSEA. The germline V and J ends were trimmed by 3 bases and 3 bases, with 14 bases remaining between them. There are 14 residues in the CDR3. The CDR3 region is CSVDRQHEYYGYTF. The CDR3 nucleotides are TGCAGCGTTGACCGACAGCATGAATACTATGGCTACACCTTC.

The rearrangement uses TRBV30 and TRBJ1-2, with 9 bases aligning to TRBD1. Trimming at V came to 1 base and at J to 7 bases, leaving 4 bases not matched to a gene. CDR3 length equals 13 residues. From germline, CDR1 is GTSNPN and CDR2 SVGIG (reference sequence). The CDR3 is CAWSGQGVVGYTF. The CDR3 DNA reads TGTGCCTGGAGTGGACAGGGGGTTGTTGGCTACACCTTC. Supplemented by reference TRBV30 and TRBJ1-2, the full variable domain reads SQTIHQWPATLVQPVGSPLSLECTVEGTSNPNLYWYRQAAGRGLQLLFYSVGIGQISSEVPQNLSASRPQDRQFILSSKKLLLSDSGFYLCAWSGQGVVGYTFGSGTRLTVV.

This chain joins TRBV4-1 and TRBJ2-2; TRBD2 might be the D (5 bases). Germline CDR1 reads MGHRA; CDR2 reads YSYEKL. The germline V and J ends were trimmed by 2 bases and 7 bases, with 11 bases remaining between them. The CDR3 has 14 residues. This CDR3 is CASSQQLVGGELFF. CDR3 bases: TGCGCCAGCAGCCAACAACTAGTTGGCGGGGAGCTGTTTTTT.

The V call is TRBV12-3 or TRBV12-4, the J call TRBJ1-3, with D perhaps matching TRBD1 (5 bases). With 8 bases removed from V and 4 bases from J, the gap between germline ends came to 12 bases. CDR3 length equals 13 residues. The CDR3 sequence is CASGTSGGNTIYF. CDR3 sequence (DNA): TGTGCCAGCGGTACCTCAGGGGGAAACACCATATATTTT.

The chain couples TRBV21-1 to TRBJ1-3. TRBV21-1 is a listed pseudogene. The CDR3 extends over 20 amino acids. This chain's CDR3 is CASSLGAAGENDSSGNTIYF. Here the CDR3 DNA reads TGTGCCAGCTCCCTGGGTGCGGCGGGGGAGAATGATAGCTCTGGAAACACCATATATTTT.

This clone was detected only once. The CDR3 loop reads CASSRRTGGHYGYTF. CDR3 DNA: TGTGCCAGCAGTCGGCGGACAGGGGGCCACTATGGCTACACCTTC. This chain links TRBV27 with TRBJ1-2; 11 bases map to TRBD1. This CDR3 is 15 amino acids long. J gave up 3 bases and V 5 bases, and 5 bases lay outside the gene matches. Looked up from germline, CDR1 is MNHEY and CDR2 is SMNVEV (reference sequence).

V usage is TRBV19 and J usage is TRBJ2-4, with a weak D call TRBD2 (5 bases). CDR3 size: 12 residues. CDR1 LNHDA and CDR2 SQIVND come from the germline V gene (reference sequence). Trimming cost V 5 bases and J 7 bases, with 9 bases left between them. As DNA, the CDR3 is TGTGCCAGTAGTCCGGGGATGAACATTCAGTACTTC. This sequence encodes CASSPGMNIQYF. Filled out from reference TRBV19 and TRBJ2-4, the complete variable domain reads DGGITQSPKYLFRKEGQNVTLSCEQNLNHDAMYWYRQDPGQGLRLIYYSQIVNDFQKGDIAEGYSVSREKKESFPLTVTSAQKNPTAFYLCASSPGMNIQYFGAGTRLSVL.

This chain joins TRBV27 and TRBJ1-2; the match to TRBD1 covers 7 bases. This CDR3 comprises 17 residues. Trimming cost V 5 bases and J 1 base; bases outside gene matches: 13. Germline V gene lookup returns CDR1 MNHEY and CDR2 SMNVEV (reference sequence). CDR3 DNA: TGTGCCAGCAGTGCTCGACAGGGCGATGGCCATAACTATGGCTACACCTTC. Translated, it gives CASSARQGDGHNYGYTF.

This chain joins TRBV19 and TRBJ1-2; D is ambiguous. CDR1 and CDR2 (germline): LNHDA, SQIVND (reference sequence). The germline V and J ends were trimmed by 4 bases and 4 bases, with 16 bases remaining between them. The CDR3 spans 15 residues. CDR3 residues: CASSTAGEGFYGYTF. The CDR3 DNA reads as TGTGCCAGTAGTACAGCCGGGGAAGGGTTCTATGGCTACACCTTC.

The V call is TRBV24-1, the J call TRBJ2-1, with D possibly TRBD1 on 6 matching bases. CDR1 KGHDR and CDR2 SFDVKD come from the germline V gene. V shed 6 bases and J shed 7 bases, with 12 bases lying between them. CDR3 length: 13 amino acids. The CDR3 protein is CATSSRGWNEQFF. In DNA form, the CDR3 reads TGTGCCACCAGTTCCAGGGGTTGGAATGAGCAGTTCTTC.

This clone showed up just once. Here the CDR3 DNA reads TGTGCCACCAGTGATTTGTCACCGGGGGCCTACAATGAGCAGTTCTTC. Its translation: CATSDLSPGAYNEQFF. The chain employs TRBV24-1 and TRBJ2-1; TRBD2 might be the D (6 bases). Trimming took 0 bases from V and 2 from J, leaving 10 bases between them. The germline V gene has CDR1 KGHDR and CDR2 SFDVKD. CDR3 length: 16 residues.

The chain employs TRBV4-1 and TRBJ2-3; TRBD2 might be the D (5 bases). Trimming removed 4 bases from V and 4 bases from J, with 18 bases in between. Germline CDR1 reads MGHRA; CDR2 reads YSYEKL. The CDR3 is 16 amino acids. DNA of the CDR3: TGCGCCAGCAGCCCCGGCGGCCTAGCTTTATCAGATACGCAGTATTTT. Translated: CASSPGGLALSDTQYF.

This chain joins TRBV9 and TRBJ2-5, with TRBD1 identical over 12 bases. V shed 3 bases, J shed 4 bases, and the junction held 7 bases outside the gene matches. In germline, CDR1 is SGDLS, CDR2 YYNGEE. The CDR3 consists of 16 residues. CDR3 sequence: CASSASGQGALETQYF. The CDR3 DNA follows: TGTGCCAGCAGCGCATCGGGACAGGGGGCCTTAGAGACCCAGTACTTC.

Points on this clone: The DNA is left out, because the CDR3 cannot be placed on it with certainty; the CDR3 is given as TCRdb lists it. This chain links TRBV5-1 with TRBJ1-1. The CDR3 is made up of 16 amino acids, end residues included. Germline V gene data show CDR1 as SGHRS and CDR2 as YFSETQ. The chain's CDR3 is CASSPVPGGVNTEAFF.

This sequence joins TRBV28 and TRBJ1-2, with 9 bases lining up with TRBD1. CDR1 is MDHEN, CDR2 SYDVKM, per germline. V dropped 7 bases and J dropped 3; count of bases not matched to a gene: 21. The CDR3 covers 19 residues. For the CDR3, the DNA is TGTGCCAGCACCCCATCTCCGGGACAGGGAAGCCGGGGGCACTATGGCTACACCTTC. Protein sequence: CASTPSPGQGSRGHYGYTF.

The J gene is TRBJ1-2, the V gene TRBV19; 7 bases are a match to TRBD1. V dropped 7 bases and J dropped 3; count of bases not matched to a gene: 14. The length of the CDR3 is 16 residues. From germline, CDR1 is LNHDA and CDR2 SQIVND (reference sequence). The chain's CDR3 is CASTSRRQGVDYGYTF. CDR3 DNA: TGTGCCAGTACCTCAAGGAGACAGGGAGTTGACTATGGCTACACCTTC.

This sequence joins TRBV24-1 and TRBJ1-1; 7 positions match TRBD1. This CDR3 has 17 amino acids. CDR1 is KGHDR, CDR2 SFDVKD, per germline. V lost 1 base to trimming and J lost 0 bases; unmatched junction nucleotides: 7. The DNA of the CDR3 is TGTGCCACCAGTGATTTTTGGGACAGTACCATGAACACTGAAGCTTTCTTT. Residues: CATSDFWDSTMNTEAFF.

The chain uses TRBV6-4 and TRBJ1-3; 8 bases fit TRBD1. Trimming at V came to 7 bases and at J to 1 base, leaving 6 bases not matched to a gene. Per the germline V gene, CDR1 is MRHNA and CDR2 is SNTAGT. The length of the CDR3 is 15 residues. The CDR3 spells CASKSDRGSGNTIYF. The CDR3 bases are TGTGCCAGCAAGTCCGACAGGGGATCTGGAAACACCATATATTTT.

The rearrangement links TRBV6-5 to TRBJ1-5; TRBD1 matches at 7 bases. The length of the CDR3 is 14 residues. In germline, CDR1 is MNHEY, CDR2 SVGAGI. V shed 6 bases and J 3 bases; nucleotides not matched to a gene: 5. The DNA of the CDR3 is TGTGCCAGCAGGCAACAGGGGCTCAATCAGCCCCAGCATTTT. The encoded protein is CASRQQGLNQPQHF.

This clone was seen a handful of times. The chain employs TRBV19 and TRBJ1-1; D remains unclear. This CDR3 has 12 residues. Trimming cost V 3 bases and J 1 base, with 3 bases left between them. The V gene's germline CDR1 is LNHDA and CDR2 SQIVND (reference sequence). In nucleotides, the CDR3 is TGTGCCAGTAGTATCGGGAACACTGAAGCTTTCTTT. This translates into CASSIGNTEAFF.

The chain employs TRBV19 and TRBJ2-5; no reliable D call. V lost 1 base and J 5 bases, leaving 8 bases between the germline ends. The germline gives CDR1 LNHDA, CDR2 SQIVND (reference sequence). CDR3 length equals 13 residues. The CDR3 DNA follows: TGTGCCAGTAGTATAGCTACGGTGGAGACCCAGTACTTC. Its protein is CASSIATVETQYF.

This chain joins TRBV18 and TRBJ1-2, with D unclear. The V gene lost 7 bases and the J gene lost 4 bases, with 16 bases spanning the gap. Germline V gives CDR1 KGHSH, CDR2 LQKENI. CDR3 length: 14 amino acids. CDR3 residues: CASYADPRGYGYTF. The CDR3 DNA reads TGTGCCAGCTATGCCGACCCCCGAGGCTATGGCTACACCTTC.

The rearrangement joins TRBV10-3 to TRBJ2-2, with 7 bases identical to TRBD1. Germline values: CDR1 ENHRY, CDR2 SYGVKD. The trim removed 8 bases at V and 3 bases at J, leaving 3 bases unmatched. This CDR3 region has 13 residues. CDR3 region: CAIRQGDTGELFF. CDR3 nucleotide sequence: TGTGCCATCCGACAGGGAGACACCGGGGAGCTGTTTTTT.

The chain recombines TRBV19 with TRBJ1-2, with D maybe TRBD1 (6 bases). The CDR3 runs 13 residues. V was trimmed by 6 bases and J by 5 bases, leaving 13 bases between them. Germline loops: CDR1 LNHDA, CDR2 SQIVND (reference sequence). DNA for the CDR3: TGTGCCAGTAGCCCGGGGGGGCGATATGGCTACACCTTC. This codes for CASSPGGRYGYTF.

The V call is TRBV10-3, the J call TRBJ2-7; 12 bases are shared with TRBD2. Unmatched junction bases numbered 7, after V lost 10 bases and J lost 6 bases. The CDR3 sequence is 13 residues long. Germline assignment: CDR1 ENHRY and CDR2 SYGVKD. The CDR3 sequence is CATSSGGAGEQYV. CDR3 in DNA: TGTGCCACCTCTAGCGGGGGGGCAGGCGAGCAGTACGTC.

The chain couples TRBV11-2 to TRBJ1-1; TRBD1 matches 8 bases. Germline values: CDR1 SGHAT, CDR2 FQNNGV. With V trimmed by 1 base and J by 11 bases, 15 bases remained unmatched. The CDR3 has 16 amino acids. Written as DNA, the CDR3 is TGTGCCAGCAGCTTAGGATGGGGGTACGTGGACAGGGTTGCTTTCTTT. Its protein is CASSLGWGYVDRVAFF.

The rearrangement uses TRBV7-9 and TRBJ1-5; D call uncertain. V lost 4 bases, J lost 4 bases, and 8 bases lay in between. The CDR3 length is 13 residues. Germline CDR1 reads SEHNR; CDR2 reads FQNEAQ (reference sequence). This chain's CDR3 is CASSSRENQPQHF. The CDR3 nucleotides are TGTGCCAGCAGCTCCCGGGAGAATCAGCCCCAGCATTTT.

The chain joins TRBV9 to TRBJ1-1; D might be TRBD1 (6 bases). Trimming left V 1 base short and J 8 bases short, with 12 bases between. Looked up from germline, CDR1 is SGDLS and CDR2 is YYNGEE. The CDR3 totals 13 residues. Here the CDR3 DNA reads TGTGCCAGCAGCGTATCAGGGGAGTTCGAAGCTTTCTTT. This translates into CASSVSGEFEAFF.

This chain links TRBV23-1 with TRBJ2-1, with 10 bases that match TRBD2. TRBV23-1 is an ORF for which the function is uncertain. The junction had 15 bases not matched to a gene; V was cut back by 11 bases and J by 2 bases. The length of the CDR3 is 17 residues. For the CDR3, the DNA is TGCGCCGGGATAGGGGCTTACAGCGGGGGGGCCTACAATGAGCAGTTCTTC. Protein: CAGIGAYSGGAYNEQFF.

The chain employs TRBV6-5 and TRBJ1-2, with TRBD1 matching 7 bases. CDR3 length: 12 amino acids. Trimming took 7 bases from V and 8 from J; bases not matched to a gene: 7. Germline CDR1 reads MNHEY; CDR2 reads SVGAGI. CDR3 loop: CASTRQGQGYTF. Written as DNA, the CDR3 is TGTGCCAGCACCCGACAGGGTCAAGGCTACACCTTC.